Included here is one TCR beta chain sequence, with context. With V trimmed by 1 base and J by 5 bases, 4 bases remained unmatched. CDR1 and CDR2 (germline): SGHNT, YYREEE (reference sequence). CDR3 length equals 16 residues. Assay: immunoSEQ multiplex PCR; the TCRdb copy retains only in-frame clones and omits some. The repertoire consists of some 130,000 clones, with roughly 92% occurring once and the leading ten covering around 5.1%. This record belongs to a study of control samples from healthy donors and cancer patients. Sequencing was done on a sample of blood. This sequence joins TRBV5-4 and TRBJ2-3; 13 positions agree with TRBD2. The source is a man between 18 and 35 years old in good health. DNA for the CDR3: TGTGCCAGCAGCTTGACTAGCGGGGGGGCGGGAGATACGCAGTATTTT. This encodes CASSLTSGGAGDTQYF.